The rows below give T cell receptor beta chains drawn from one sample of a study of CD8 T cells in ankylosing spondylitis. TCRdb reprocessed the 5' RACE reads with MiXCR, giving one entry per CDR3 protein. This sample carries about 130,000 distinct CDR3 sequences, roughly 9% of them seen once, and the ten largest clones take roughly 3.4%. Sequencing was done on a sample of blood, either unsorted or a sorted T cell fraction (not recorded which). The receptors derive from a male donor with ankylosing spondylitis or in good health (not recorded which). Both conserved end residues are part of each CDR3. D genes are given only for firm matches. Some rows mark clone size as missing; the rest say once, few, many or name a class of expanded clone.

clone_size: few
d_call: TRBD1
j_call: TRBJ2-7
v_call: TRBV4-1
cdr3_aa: CASGPIQGSRAEQYF
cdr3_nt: TGCGCCAGCGGTCCGATACAGGGGTCCCGGGCAGAGCAGTACTTC

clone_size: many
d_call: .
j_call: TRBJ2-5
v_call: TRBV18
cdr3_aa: CASSGPQETQYF
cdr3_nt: TGTGCCAGCTCCGGACCCCAAGAGACCCAGTACTTC

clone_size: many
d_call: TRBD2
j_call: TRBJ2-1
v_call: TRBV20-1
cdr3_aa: CSARPATSGPYNEQFF
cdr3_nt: TGCAGTGCCAGACCCGCTACTAGCGGGCCCTACAATGAGCAGTTCTTC

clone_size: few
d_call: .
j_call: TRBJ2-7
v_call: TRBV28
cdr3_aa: CASSVDRFYEQYF
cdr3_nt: TGTGCCAGCAGTGTCGACAGGTTCTACGAGCAGTACTTC

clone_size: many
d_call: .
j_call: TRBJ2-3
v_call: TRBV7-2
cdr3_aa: CASSLSASDTQYF
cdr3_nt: TGTGCCAGCAGCTTATCGGCCTCAGATACGCAGTATTTT

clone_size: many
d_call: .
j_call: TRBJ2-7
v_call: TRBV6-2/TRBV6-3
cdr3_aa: CASGGRFYEQYF
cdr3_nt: TGTGCCAGCGGGGGCAGGTTCTACGAGCAGTACTTC

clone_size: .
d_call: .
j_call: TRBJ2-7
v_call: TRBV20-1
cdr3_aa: CSAKGRILNPYEQYF
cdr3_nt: TGCAGTGCTAAAGGACGGATCCTTAATCCCTACGAGCAGTACTTC

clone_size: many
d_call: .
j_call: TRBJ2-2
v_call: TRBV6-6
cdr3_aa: CASSTGPGELFF
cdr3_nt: TGTGCCAGCAGTACTGGCCCCGGGGAGCTGTTTTTT

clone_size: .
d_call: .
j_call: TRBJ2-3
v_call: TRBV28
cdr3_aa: CASSFPGERTQYF
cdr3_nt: TGTGCCAGCAGTTTCCCAGGGGAGCGTACGCAGTATTTT

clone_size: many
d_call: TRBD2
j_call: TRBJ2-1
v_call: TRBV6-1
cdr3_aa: CASNRLANSGDEQFF
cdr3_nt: TGTGCCAGCAACCGACTAGCAAACTCGGGCGATGAGCAGTTCTTC

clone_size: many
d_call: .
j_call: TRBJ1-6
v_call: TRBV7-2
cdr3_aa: CASSLATNSPLHF
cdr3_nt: TGTGCCAGCAGCTTAGCGACGAACTCACCCCTCCACTTT

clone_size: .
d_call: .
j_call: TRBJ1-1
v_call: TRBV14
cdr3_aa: CASSPHSGTEAFF
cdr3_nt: TGTGCCAGCAGCCCTCATTCGGGCACTGAAGCTTTCTTT

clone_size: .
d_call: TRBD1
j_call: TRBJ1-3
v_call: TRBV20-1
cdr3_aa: CSAPDWRTGSGNTIYF
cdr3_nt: TGCAGTGCACCAGACTGGCGGACAGGCTCTGGAAACACCATATATTTT

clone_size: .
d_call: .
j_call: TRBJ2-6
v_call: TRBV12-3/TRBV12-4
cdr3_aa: CASSLSYTVYLVSGANVLTF
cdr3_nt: TGTGCCAGCAGTTTAAGCTACACAGTCTACCTCGTCTCTGGGGCCAACGTCCTGACTTTC

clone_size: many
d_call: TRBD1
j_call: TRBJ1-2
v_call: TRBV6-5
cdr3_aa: CASSYSRGQGGYGYTF
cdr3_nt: TGTGCCAGCAGTTACTCGAGAGGGCAGGGGGGATATGGCTACACCTTC

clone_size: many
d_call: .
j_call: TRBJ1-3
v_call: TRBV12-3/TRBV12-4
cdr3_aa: CASSLQGGGNTIYF
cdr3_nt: TGTGCCAGCAGTTTGCAAGGAGGTGGAAACACCATATATTTT

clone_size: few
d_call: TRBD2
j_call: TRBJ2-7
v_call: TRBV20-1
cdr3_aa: CSATRLAGLSYEQYF
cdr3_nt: TGCAGTGCTACGAGACTAGCGGGCCTCTCCTACGAGCAGTACTTC

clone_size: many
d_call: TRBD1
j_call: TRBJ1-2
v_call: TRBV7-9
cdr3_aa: CASSLNTGQGYGYTF
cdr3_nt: TGTGCCAGCAGCTTAAATACAGGACAGGGCTATGGCTACACCTTC

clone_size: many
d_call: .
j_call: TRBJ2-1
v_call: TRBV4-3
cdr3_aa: CASSQVPGWNNEQFF
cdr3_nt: TGCGCCAGCAGCCAAGTCCCCGGCTGGAACAATGAGCAGTTCTTC

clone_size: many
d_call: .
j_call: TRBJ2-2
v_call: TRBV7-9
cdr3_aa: CASSPGSNVKLFF
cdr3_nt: TGTGCCAGCAGCCCGGGATCCAACGTAAAGCTGTTTTTT

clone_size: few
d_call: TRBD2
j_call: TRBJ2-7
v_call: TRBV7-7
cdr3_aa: CASSPQVAGAGEQYF
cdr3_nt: TGTGCCAGCAGCCCCCAGGTAGCGGGAGCAGGCGAGCAGTACTTC

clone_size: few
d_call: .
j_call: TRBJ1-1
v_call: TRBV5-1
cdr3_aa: CASSLVGAMNTEAFF
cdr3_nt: TGCGCCAGCAGCTTGGTAGGAGCCATGAACACTGAAGCTTTCTTT

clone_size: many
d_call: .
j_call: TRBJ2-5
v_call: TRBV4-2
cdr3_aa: CASSQDMASEVETQYF
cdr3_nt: TGTGCCAGCAGCCAAGACATGGCTAGCGAGGTGGAGACCCAGTACTTC

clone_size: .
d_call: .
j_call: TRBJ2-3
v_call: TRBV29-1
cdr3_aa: CSALGSTDTQYF
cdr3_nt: TGCAGCGCCCTCGGGAGCACAGATACGCAGTATTTT

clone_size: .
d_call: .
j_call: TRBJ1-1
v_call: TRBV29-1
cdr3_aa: CSVVSGYWTEAFF
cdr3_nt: TGCAGCGTTGTATCAGGCTATTGGACTGAAGCTTTCTTT

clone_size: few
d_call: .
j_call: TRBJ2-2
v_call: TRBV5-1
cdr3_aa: CASSLSAQGNTGELFF
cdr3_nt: TGCGCCAGCAGCTTGAGCGCGCAGGGGAACACCGGGGAGCTGTTTTTT

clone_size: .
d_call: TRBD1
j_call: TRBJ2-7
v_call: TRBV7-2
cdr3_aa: CASSLPGGGTGVTYEQYF
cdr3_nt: TGTGCCAGCAGCTTACCGGGTGGGGGGACAGGGGTAACCTACGAGCAGTACTTC

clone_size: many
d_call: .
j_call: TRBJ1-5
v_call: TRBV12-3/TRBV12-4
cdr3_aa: CASRDRDKNVPQHF
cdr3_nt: TGTGCCAGCAGAGACCGGGACAAGAACGTGCCCCAGCATTTT

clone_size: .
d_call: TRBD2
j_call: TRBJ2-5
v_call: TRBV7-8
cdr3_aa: CASSVRLAQETQYF
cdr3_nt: TGTGCCAGCAGCGTCAGACTAGCCCAAGAGACCCAGTACTTC

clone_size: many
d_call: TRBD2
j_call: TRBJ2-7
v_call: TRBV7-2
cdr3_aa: CASSLNLAGEQYF
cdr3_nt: TGTGCCAGCAGCTTAAACCTAGCGGGTGAGCAGTACTTC

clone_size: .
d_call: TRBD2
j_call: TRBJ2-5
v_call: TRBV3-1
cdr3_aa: CASSVLRGGPVETQYF
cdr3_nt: TGTGCCAGCAGCGTCTTGCGCGGGGGGCCTGTAGAGACCCAGTACTTC

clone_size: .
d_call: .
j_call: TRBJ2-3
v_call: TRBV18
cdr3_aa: CASSPRTDTQYF
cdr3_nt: TGTGCCAGCTCACCGAGAACAGATACGCAGTATTTT

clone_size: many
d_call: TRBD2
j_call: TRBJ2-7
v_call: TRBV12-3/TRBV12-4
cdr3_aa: CASSSPRLAGHYEQYF
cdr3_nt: TGTGCCAGCAGTTCCCCCCGACTAGCGGGACACTACGAGCAGTACTTC

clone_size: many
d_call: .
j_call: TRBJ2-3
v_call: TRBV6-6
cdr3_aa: CASSYSGSQYF
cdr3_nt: TGTGCCAGCAGTTACTCGGGGTCGCAGTATTTT

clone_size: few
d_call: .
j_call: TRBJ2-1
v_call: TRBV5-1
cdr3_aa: CASSFFNPGPYNEQFF
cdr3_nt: TGCGCCAGCAGCTTCTTCAACCCTGGTCCCTACAATGAGCAGTTCTTC

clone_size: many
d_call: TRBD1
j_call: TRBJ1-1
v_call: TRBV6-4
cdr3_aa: CASSPTGDTEAFF
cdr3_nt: TGTGCCAGCAGCCCGACAGGGGACACTGAAGCTTTCTTT